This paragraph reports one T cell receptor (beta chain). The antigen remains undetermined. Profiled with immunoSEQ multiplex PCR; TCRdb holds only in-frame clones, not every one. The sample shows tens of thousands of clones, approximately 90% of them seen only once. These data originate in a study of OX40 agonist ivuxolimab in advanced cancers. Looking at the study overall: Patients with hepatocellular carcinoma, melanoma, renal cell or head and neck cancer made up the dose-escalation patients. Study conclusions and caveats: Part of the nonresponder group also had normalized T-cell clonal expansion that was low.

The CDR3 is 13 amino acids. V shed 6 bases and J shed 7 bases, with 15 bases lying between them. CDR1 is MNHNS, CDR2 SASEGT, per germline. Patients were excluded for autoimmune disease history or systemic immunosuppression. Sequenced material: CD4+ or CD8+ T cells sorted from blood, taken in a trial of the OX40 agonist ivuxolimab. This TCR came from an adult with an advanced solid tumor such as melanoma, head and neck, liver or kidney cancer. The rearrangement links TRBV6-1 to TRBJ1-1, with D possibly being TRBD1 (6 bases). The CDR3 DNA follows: TGTGCCAGCAGCCTCACAGGGTTCGGTGAAGCTTTCTTT. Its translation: CASSLTGFGEAFF.